The T cell receptor (beta chain) under discussion was sequenced for a study of T cell changes during pregnancy in multiple sclerosis. Assay used: immunoSEQ multiplex PCR; TCRdb lists only in-frame clones, some missing. The data hold some 94,000 clones, with about 92% observed a single time. The CDR3 covers 15 residues. Trimming took 1 base from V and 5 from J, leaving 14 bases between them. The V gene's germline CDR1 is LNHDA and CDR2 SQIVND (reference sequence). The chain joins TRBV19 to TRBJ1-2; no clear D. Sample: peripheral blood, taken in the first trimester of pregnancy. The TCR comes from a female donor with multiple sclerosis, enrolled in a pregnancy study. CDR3: CASSIGRVDVYGYTF. CDR3 DNA: TGTGCCAGTAGTATAGGGAGGGTTGATGTTTATGGCTACACCTTC.